A selection of T cell receptor beta chains follows, all from one sample in a study of technical replicates of blood from a few donors. This table comes from immunoSEQ multiplex PCR, and its TCRdb copy is limited to in-frame clones, with some not included. The table records under 80,000 clones, over 85% of them present only once. The sequenced material came from PBMCs. Receptors originate from a human donor in good health. Some clones in this sample may be carry-over from other donors' samples. The CDR3 runs from the conserved cysteine through the conserved F or W. The D gene is left open where the match is weak. Size values are once, few and many counts, or a class for expanded clones, and some rows have none.

>-|TRBJ2-7|TRBD2|TRBV7-2
TGTGCCAGCAGGCTAGCGGGGGCCGTCTACGAGCAGTACTTC
CASRLAGAVYEQYF
>-|TRBJ2-1|TRBD2|TRBV7-2
TGTGCCAGCAGCCTATACATAGCGGGAGAGGATGAGCAGTTCTTC
CASSLYIAGEDEQFF
>-|TRBJ1-1|TRBD1|TRBV14
TGTGCCAGCAGCCAATTACAGGGGGCTGGGGTGAACACTGAAGCTTTCTTT
CASSQLQGAGVNTEAFF
>-|TRBJ2-3|TRBD1|TRBV6-4
TGTGCCAGCAGTGACACAGGGGGCGCCACAGATACGCAGTATTTT
CASSDTGGATDTQYF
>-|TRBJ1-4|-|TRBV18
TGTGCCAGCTCGGGGCAGGTCCTAGACACTAATGAAAAACTGTTTTTT
CASSGQVLDTNEKLFF
>-|TRBJ1-2|-|TRBV2
TGTGCCAGCAGTGGCGGCAGTTCTAACTATGGCTACACCTTC
CASSGGSSNYGYTF
>once|TRBJ1-2|-|TRBV7-3
TGTGCCAGCAGCTTAACGGGCAGGAGCGGCTATGGCTACACCTTC
CASSLTGRSGYGYTF
>once|TRBJ1-1|-|TRBV4-3
TGCGCCAGCACGACAGCTGTTGGCACTGAAGCTTTCTTT
CASTTAVGTEAFF
>-|TRBJ1-1|-|TRBV18
TGTGCCAGCTCACCACCTCAGGGGCGAAACACTGAAGCTTTCTTT
CASSPPQGRNTEAFF
>-|TRBJ1-3|-|TRBV2
TGTGCCAGCAGTGACATAGGGGGTTTTGGAAACACCATATATTTT
CASSDIGGFGNTIYF
>-|TRBJ1-1|TRBD1|TRBV4-1
TGCGCCAGCAGCCAACCATACCAAACAGGGGGCACTGAAGCTTTCTTT
CASSQPYQTGGTEAFF
>-|TRBJ1-1|-|TRBV6-6
TGTGCCAGCAGTGACCCACAGGGACGCGGTAGGGGAGCTTTCTTT
CASSDPQGRGRGAFF
>-|TRBJ1-1|-|TRBV19
TGTGCCAGTAGTATCGACATCTACACTGAAGCTTTCTTT
CASSIDIYTEAFF
>-|TRBJ2-7|TRBD1|TRBV7-6
TGTGCCAGCAGCTTAGTAGGGACAGGGGGCGCGTACGAGCAGTACTTC
CASSLVGTGGAYEQYF
>-|TRBJ2-7|-|TRBV7-2
TGTGCCAGCAGCCCCGCCTACGAGCAGTACTTC
CASSPAYEQYF
>few|TRBJ1-2|TRBD1|TRBV6-1
TGTGCCAGCAGACTACAGGGACAGGGCTATGGCTACACCTTC
CASRLQGQGYGYTF
>-|TRBJ1-2|-|TRBV10-3
TGTGCCATCAGTGCGCGGCAGCCTGATTATGGCTACACCTTC
CAISARQPDYGYTF